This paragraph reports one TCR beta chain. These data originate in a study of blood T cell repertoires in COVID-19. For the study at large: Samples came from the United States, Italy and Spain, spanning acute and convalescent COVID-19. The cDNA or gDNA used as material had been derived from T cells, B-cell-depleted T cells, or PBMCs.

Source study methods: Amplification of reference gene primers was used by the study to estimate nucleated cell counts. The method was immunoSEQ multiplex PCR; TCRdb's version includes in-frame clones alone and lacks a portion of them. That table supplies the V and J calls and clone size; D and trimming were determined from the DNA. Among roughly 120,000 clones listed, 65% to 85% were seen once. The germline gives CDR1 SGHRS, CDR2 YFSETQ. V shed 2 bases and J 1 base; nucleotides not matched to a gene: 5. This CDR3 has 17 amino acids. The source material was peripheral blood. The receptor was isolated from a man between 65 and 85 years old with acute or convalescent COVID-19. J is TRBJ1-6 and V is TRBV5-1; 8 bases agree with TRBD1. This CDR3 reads CASSFGTGSSYNSPLHF. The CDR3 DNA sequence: TGCGCCAGCAGCTTCGGGACAGGCAGTTCCTATAATTCACCCCTCCACTTT.